These 24 T cell receptor beta chains were all obtained from the same sample, sequenced in a study of CD8+CD57+ T cells in acquired aplastic anemia. The template used for profiling TCR beta VDJ and CDR3 was genomic DNA. MiXCR, run by TCRdb on the reads, gives a single entry per CDR3 protein. The top ten hold 1% to 1.5% of the sample, which has about 290,000 distinct CDR3 sequences, roughly 61% seen once. Patients selected for sequencing had displayed CD8+CD57+ cell expansion by flow cytometry. The specimen sequenced was sorted CD4+, CD8+, or CD8+CD57+ T cells (not recorded which) from PBMCs. The receptors here all came from a human donor with aplastic anemia.

The V and J genes are TRBV12-3 or TRBV12-4 and TRBJ2-2; no reliable D call. Deletions cut 4 bases from V and 4 bases from J, with 4 bases between. There are 12 residues in the CDR3. In DNA form, the CDR3 reads TGTGCCAGCAGTTCCCTCACCGGGGAGCTGTTTTTT. Translated, it gives CASSSLTGELFF.

CDR3 DNA sequence: TGTGCCAGCAGCTTAGCCGGACTGAATGAGCAGTTCTTC. It is translated as CASSLAGLNEQFF. V and J are TRBV7-6 and TRBJ2-1, with D perhaps matching TRBD2 (5 bases). The germline V gene encodes CDR1 SGHVS and CDR2 FNYEAQ. The CDR3 contains 13 residues. Trimming pared 0 bases from V and 7 bases from J, leaving 7 bases between.

This sequence joins TRBV15 and TRBJ1-5; no clear D. CDR1 is LNHNV and CDR2 is YYDKDF in the germline V gene (reference sequence). This CDR3 has 17 amino acids. With 3 bases removed from V and 2 bases from J, the gap between germline ends came to 17 bases. The CDR3 sequence is CATSSPLERYGNQPQHF. CDR3 coding DNA: TGTGCCACCAGCAGCCCTCTGGAGCGGTATGGCAATCAGCCCCAGCATTTT.

This clonotype occurred a few times. The rearrangement links TRBV29-1 to TRBJ1-3, with TRBD1 matching 9 bases. The CDR3 spans 15 residues. Germline trimming cut 3 bases from V and 4 bases from J; bases unmatched to any gene: 7. Germline V lookup: CDR1 SQVTM, CDR2 ANQGSEA. CDR3 region: CSVDDGDRVGNTIYF. CDR3 nucleotides: TGCAGCGTTGATGATGGGGACAGGGTCGGAAACACCATATATTTT.

At least ten counts were recorded for this clonotype. This chain joins TRBV5-8 and TRBJ1-1; D is possibly TRBD1 (5 bases). V was pared by 4 bases and J by 5 bases, with 18 bases between. There are 15 residues in the CDR3. CDR1 and CDR2 from the germline V gene are SGHTS and YDEGEE. CDR3 DNA sequence: TGTGCCAGCAGCCCCGGGGCGGGTAGTGGAACTGAAGCTTTCTTT. It is translated as CASSPGAGSGTEAFF.

The V and J genes are TRBV7-7 and TRBJ1-2, with 9 bases aligning to TRBD1. This CDR3 is built from 15 residues. The V and J ends lost 5 bases and 2 bases, in that order; junction bases with no gene match: 6. Germline V gene data show CDR1 as SSHAT and CDR2 as FNYEAQ (reference sequence). The CDR3 loop is CASSQQGATNYGYTF. DNA of the CDR3: TGTGCCAGCAGCCAACAGGGGGCGACCAACTATGGCTACACCTTC.

This chain joins TRBV7-9 and TRBJ2-5; 10 bases are shared with TRBD2. Germline V gene lookup returns CDR1 SEHNR and CDR2 FQNEAQ (reference sequence). J lost 10 bases, V lost 5 bases, and 7 bases had no gene match. The CDR3 is 13 amino acids. The CDR3, as DNA: TGTGCCAGCAGCCCCAGCGGGAGGGGAATCCAGTACTTC. Translated: CASSPSGRGIQYF.

The chain combines TRBV9 with TRBJ1-3, with D uncertain. This CDR3 is 13 amino acids long. Germline V CDR1 and CDR2: SGDLS, YYNGEE. V was clipped by 0 bases and J by 3 bases, with 4 bases between them. The DNA for the CDR3 is TGTGCCAGCAGCGTAGAAATTGGAAACACCATATATTTT. It is translated as CASSVEIGNTIYF. Using reference TRBV9 and TRBJ1-3 for the parts outside the CDR3, the full variable domain is DSGVTQTPKHLITATGQRVTLRCSPRSGDLSVYWYQQSLDQGLQFLIQYYNGEERAKGNILERFSAQQFPDLHSELNLSSLELGDSALYFCASSVEIGNTIYFGEGSWLTVV.

This chain joins TRBV2 and TRBJ2-1; 9 positions match TRBD2. Trimming removed 6 bases from V and 2 bases from J; junction bases left unmatched: 2. Germline loops: CDR1 SNHLY, CDR2 FYNNEI. The CDR3 length is 14 residues. Here the CDR3 DNA reads TGTGCCAGCAGACGACTAGCGGCCTACAATGAGCAGTTCTTC. Translated, it gives CASRRLAAYNEQFF.

The chain joins TRBV7-3 to TRBJ2-6; TRBD2 matches at 7 bases. Germline V lookup: CDR1 SGHTA, CDR2 FQGTGA. This CDR3 region has 18 residues. After removal of 8 bases from V and 0 bases from J, the junction contained 13 bases not matched to a gene. The CDR3 DNA sequence: TGTGCCAGCGCTCACGGCGGGGGAGGAAGCTCTGGGGCCAACGTCCTGACTTTC. This codes for CASAHGGGGSSGANVLTF.

This clonotype was observed many times. The J gene is TRBJ2-3, the V gene TRBV6-5; D is possibly TRBD1 (5 bases). V was cut by 5 bases and J by 6 bases, with 15 bases left in between. Germline V gives CDR1 MNHEY, CDR2 SVGAGI. This CDR3 contains 14 residues. The CDR3 reads CASSLQGLTDTQYF. The CDR3 bases are TGTGCCAGCAGTCTCCAGGGCCTTACGGATACGCAGTATTTT.

The J gene is TRBJ2-7, the V gene TRBV7-8, with 11 bases that match TRBD1. CDR1 SGHVS and CDR2 FQNEAQ come from the germline V gene. V was clipped by 5 bases and J by 2 bases; unmatched bases: 5. The CDR3 sequence is 15 residues long. CDR3 in DNA: TGTGCCAGCAGCCGGGACAGGGGGTACCCCTACGAGCAGTACTTC. Residues: CASSRDRGYPYEQYF.

The V call is TRBV5-1, the J call TRBJ2-1; the D gene could be TRBD1 or TRBD2 (5 bases each). V lost 4 bases and J lost 1, with 18 bases in between. CDR1 and CDR2 (germline): SGHRS, YFSETQ. The CDR3 loop spans 17 amino acids. The CDR3 is CASSPRGDLLSYNEQFF. The CDR3 DNA reads TGCGCCAGCAGCCCGAGGGGAGACCTTCTGTCCTACAATGAGCAGTTCTTC.

The sample holds many counts of this clonotype. The chain carries TRBV12-3 or TRBV12-4 and TRBJ2-2; the match to TRBD1 covers 7 bases. The CDR3 loop spans 14 amino acids. V gave up 3 bases and J gave up 4 bases; unmatched junction bases: 2. The CDR3 nucleotides read TGTGCCAGCAGTTTTGGACAGGTCACCGGGGAGCTGTTTTTT. Translation: CASSFGQVTGELFF.

Ten or more counts support this clonotype. V gene TRBV6-5 combines with J gene TRBJ2-2, with 10 bases matching TRBD2. V dropped 0 bases and J dropped 2; count of bases not matched to a gene: 3. Germline lookup yields CDR1 MNHEY and CDR2 SVGAGI. The CDR3 loop spans 17 amino acids. The CDR3 sequence is CASSYSLLAGNTGELFF. DNA of the CDR3: TGTGCCAGCAGTTACTCGTTACTAGCGGGAAACACCGGGGAGCTGTTTTTT.

The chain employs TRBV7-9 and TRBJ1-2; D is possibly TRBD1 (5 bases). Trimming removed 5 bases at V and 1 base at J, with 11 bases between. The germline V gene has CDR1 SEHNR and CDR2 FQNEAQ (reference sequence). The CDR3 spans 14 residues. The CDR3 DNA sequence: TGTGCCAGCAGCACGGAACAGGATAACTATGGCTACACCTTC. Protein: CASSTEQDNYGYTF.

The V call is TRBV2, the J call TRBJ2-1, with D possibly being TRBD1 (6 bases). The V and J ends lost 6 bases and 7 bases respectively, with 19 bases between them. CDR1 and CDR2 from the germline V gene are SNHLY and FYNNEI. CDR3 length: 15 residues. In DNA, the CDR3 is TGTGCCAGCAGCTCCGCTGGGGGCGTGGGAAATGAGCAGTTCTTC. Residues: CASSSAGGVGNEQFF.

Notes on this clonotype: At one end, the junction sequence differs from germline, possibly due to a read error. The chain employs TRBV7-3 and TRBJ2-1; TRBD1 matches at 8 bases. The CDR3 has 15 residues. Per germline, CDR1 SGHTA and CDR2 FQGTGA. CDR3 DNA sequence: TGTGCTAGCAGCTTAGGACAGGGAGTACACAATGAGCAGTTCTTC. Residues: CASSLGQGVHNEQFF.

The gene calls are TRBV24-1 and TRBJ2-7; D is possibly TRBD1 (6 bases). The CDR3 loop spans 13 amino acids. Germline V gives CDR1 KGHDR, CDR2 SFDVKD. With 4 bases removed from V and 4 bases from J, the gap between germline ends came to 10 bases. Here the CDR3 reads CATSDLTGYEQYF. CDR3 DNA sequence: TGTGCCACCAGTGACCTAACAGGGTACGAGCAGTACTTC.

Ten or more counts support this clonotype. The rearrangement joins TRBV7-9 to TRBJ1-1; 7 bases align to TRBD1. CDR1 is SEHNR, CDR2 FQNEAQ, per germline (reference sequence). The CDR3 contains 15 residues. The V gene end was trimmed by 1 base and the J gene end by 1 base; junction bases not matched to a gene: 3. In DNA form, the CDR3 reads TGTGCCAGCAGCTTAGTGACAGGGCCGAACACTGAAGCTTTCTTT. As protein: CASSLVTGPNTEAFF.

The V call is TRBV2, the J call TRBJ2-5, with 10 bases identical to TRBD1. The CDR3 is made up of 14 amino acids. V dropped 4 bases and J dropped 4; count of bases not matched to a gene: 3. Germline-derived CDR1 and CDR2 are SNHLY and FYNNEI. In nucleotides, the CDR3 is TGTGCCAGCAGTGTATGGACAGGGGGAGAGACCCAGTACTTC. Residues: CASSVWTGGETQYF. The whole variable domain, filled in from reference TRBV2 and TRBJ2-5, reads EPEVTQTPSHQVTQMGQEVILRCVPISNHLYFYWYRQILGQKVEFLVSFYNNEISEKSEIFDDQFSVERPDGSNFTLKIRSTKLEDSAMYFCASSVWTGGETQYFGPGTRLLVL.

This sequence joins TRBV2 and TRBJ2-3, with TRBD2 matching over 8 bases. Germline lookup yields CDR1 SNHLY and CDR2 FYNNEI. The CDR3 runs 15 residues. The V and J ends lost 8 bases and 1 base, in that order; junction bases with no gene match: 8. The CDR3 loop is CASLGRGGGTDTQYF. The CDR3 region has the DNA TGTGCCAGCCTCGGGAGGGGAGGCGGCACAGATACGCAGTATTTT.

There are many counts of this clonotype. The chain recombines TRBV9 with TRBJ1-4; the D is unclear. Germline V gene data show CDR1 as SGDLS and CDR2 as YYNGEE. With 0 bases removed from V and 7 bases from J, the gap between germline ends came to 10 bases. This CDR3 is built from 14 residues. This CDR3 is CASSVAGTGEKLFF. Here the CDR3 DNA reads TGTGCCAGCAGCGTAGCTGGTACGGGTGAAAAACTGTTTTTT.

For this clonotype: The junction does not match germline at one end; this may be a read error. The V gene is TRBV19, the J gene TRBJ1-1; D might be TRBD1 (5 bases). The CDR3 has 15 amino acids. Germline assignment: CDR1 LNHDA and CDR2 SQIVND (reference sequence). The CDR3 DNA reads as TGTGCCAGCCGAACCCGGACCGACAGTAGGACTGAAACTTTCTTT. Protein product: CASRTRTDSRTETFF.